The 3 T cell receptor beta chains presented below share a single source sample, sequenced in a study of beta chain features in type 1 diabetes. General observations from the study: Significant though moderate, a shortening of TCRB CDR3s appeared in all four CD4+ subsets of Type 1 diabetes patients.

Reverse transcribing all isolated RNA meant expressed TCRB transcripts were sequenced. The table came from immunoSEQ multiplex PCR; TCRdb's copy has only in-frame clones and leaves some out. The sample shows under 300,000 clones, 16% of them seen only once. These TCRs are of unknown antigen specificity. The sequenced sample consisted of naive CD4+ T cells from blood. Source of these receptors: a man under 40 with type 1 diabetes.

The chain employs TRBV29-1 and TRBJ2-3, with 8 bases identical to TRBD2. With 4 bases clipped from V and 1 base from J, the junction kept 4 bases outside the gene matches. Germline V gene data show CDR1 as SQVTM and CDR2 as ANQGSEA. CDR3 length: 14 amino acids. The CDR3 coding sequence is TGCAGCGTTGTAGTAGCGGGACGCACAGATACGCAGTATTTT. Translating it yields CSVVVAGRTDTQYF.

This clone came up a few times. The chain carries TRBV5-1 and TRBJ2-7; D is undetermined. CDR1 and CDR2 from the germline V gene are SGHRS and YFSETQ. Trimming stripped 6 bases from V and 6 bases from J, with 13 bases between. The CDR3 is 12 amino acids. This CDR3 is CASNAGSLEQYF. DNA for the CDR3: TGCGCCAGCAATGCCGGGTCGCTCGAGCAGTACTTC.

Concerning this clone: The same CDR3 arises from other DNA sequences in this sample as well. The chain carries TRBV29-1 and TRBJ2-3; D unresolved. Germline V gene sequence: CDR1 SQVTM, CDR2 ANQGSEA. This CDR3 is 9 amino acids long. V lost 6 bases and J lost 4, with 2 bases in between. This CDR3 is CSVSDTQYF. CDR3 coding DNA: TGCAGCGTGTCAGATACGCAGTATTTT.